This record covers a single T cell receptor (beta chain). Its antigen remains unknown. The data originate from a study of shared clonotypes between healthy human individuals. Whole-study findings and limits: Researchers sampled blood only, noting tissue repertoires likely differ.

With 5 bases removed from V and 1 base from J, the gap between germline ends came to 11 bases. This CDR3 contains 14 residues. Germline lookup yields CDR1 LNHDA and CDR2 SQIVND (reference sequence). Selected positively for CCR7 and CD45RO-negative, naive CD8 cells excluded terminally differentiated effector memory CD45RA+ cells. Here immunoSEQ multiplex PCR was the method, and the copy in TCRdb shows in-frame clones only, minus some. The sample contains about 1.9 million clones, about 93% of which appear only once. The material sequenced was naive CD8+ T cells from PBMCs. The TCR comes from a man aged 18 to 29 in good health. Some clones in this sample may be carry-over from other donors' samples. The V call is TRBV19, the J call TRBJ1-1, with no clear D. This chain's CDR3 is CASSGYFWNTEAFF. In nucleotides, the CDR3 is TGTGCCAGTAGTGGCTATTTTTGGAACACTGAAGCTTTCTTT.